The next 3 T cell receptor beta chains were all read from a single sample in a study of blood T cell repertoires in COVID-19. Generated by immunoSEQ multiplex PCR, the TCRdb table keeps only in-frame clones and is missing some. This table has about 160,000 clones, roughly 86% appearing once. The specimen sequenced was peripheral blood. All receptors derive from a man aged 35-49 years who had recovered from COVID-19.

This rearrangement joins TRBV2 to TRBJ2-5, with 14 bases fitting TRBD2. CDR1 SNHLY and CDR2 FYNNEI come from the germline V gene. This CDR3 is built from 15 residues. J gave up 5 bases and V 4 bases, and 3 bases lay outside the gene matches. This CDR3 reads CASSGLAGGRETQYF. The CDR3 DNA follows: TGTGCCAGCAGTGGACTAGCGGGGGGGCGGGAGACCCAGTACTTC.

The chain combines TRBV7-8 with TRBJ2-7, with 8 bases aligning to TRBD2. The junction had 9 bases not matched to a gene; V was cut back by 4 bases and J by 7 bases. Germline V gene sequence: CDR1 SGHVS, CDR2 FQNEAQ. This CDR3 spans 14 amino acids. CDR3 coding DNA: TGTGCCAGCAGCTCAAGCGGGGGTCCTACGGAGCAGTACTTC. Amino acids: CASSSSGGPTEQYF. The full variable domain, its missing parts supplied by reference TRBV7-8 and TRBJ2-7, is GAGVSQSPRYKVAKRGQDVALRCDPISGHVSLFWYQQALGQGPEFLTYFQNEAQLDKSGLPSDRFFAERPEGSVSTLKIQRTQQEDSAVYLCASSSSGGPTEQYFGPGTRLTVT.

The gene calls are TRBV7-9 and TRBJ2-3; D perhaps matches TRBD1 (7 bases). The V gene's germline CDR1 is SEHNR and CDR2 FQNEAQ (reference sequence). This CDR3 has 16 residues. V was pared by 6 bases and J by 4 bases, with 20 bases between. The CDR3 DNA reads TGTGCCAGCAGTAAACGTATTGGCAGGGGGGCAGATACGCAGTATTTT. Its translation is CASSKRIGRGADTQYF.